What follows are 29 T cell receptor beta chains derived from one specimen sequenced in a study of cytotoxic CD8 clonotypes in ibrutinib-treated CLL. Clones were read by immunoSEQ multiplex PCR, and TCRdb kept only the in-frame ones, dropping some. Altogether approximately 340,000 clones are present, roughly 70% being singletons, with the ten largest covering just under 6.5%. The sequencing used PBMCs, collected after 36 months of ibrutinib treatment. The source is a human donor with chronic lymphocytic leukemia.

The gene calls are TRBV19 and TRBJ2-7; tentative D call: TRBD1 (6 bases). This CDR3 is built from 13 residues. Germline CDR1 LNHDA, CDR2 SQIVND (reference sequence). Between the trimmed V and J ends, which lost 2 bases and 2 bases, there was a span of 7 bases. CDR3: CASSIRQAYEQYF. Written as DNA, the CDR3 is TGTGCCAGTAGTATACGACAGGCCTACGAGCAGTACTTC.

This chain joins TRBV19 and TRBJ1-1; D is unclear. V lost 3 bases and J 4 bases, leaving 6 bases between the germline ends. CDR3 length: 12 residues. In germline, CDR1 is LNHDA, CDR2 SQIVND (reference sequence). The DNA of the CDR3 is TGTGCCAGTAGTATTTTAGGCACTGAAGCTTTCTTT. Translating gives CASSILGTEAFF. Using reference TRBV19 and TRBJ1-1 for the parts outside the CDR3, the full variable domain is DGGITQSPKYLFRKEGQNVTLSCEQNLNHDAMYWYRQDPGQGLRLIYYSQIVNDFQKGDIAEGYSVSREKKESFPLTVTSAQKNPTAFYLCASSILGTEAFFGQGTRLTVV.

The rearrangement uses TRBV5-1 and TRBJ2-3; D is uncertain. Trimming left V 4 bases short and J 0 bases short, with 9 bases between. Germline V gene data show CDR1 as SGHRS and CDR2 as YFSETQ. CDR3 length: 14 residues. The CDR3 nucleotides read TGCGCCAGCAGCACGACGTCTAGCACAGATACGCAGTATTTT. It is translated as CASSTTSSTDTQYF.

This clone was observed a handful of times. The genes are TRBV7-9 and TRBJ2-5; 9 nucleotides line up with TRBD1. From germline, CDR1 is SEHNR and CDR2 FQNEAQ (reference sequence). This CDR3 is 15 amino acids long. Trimming cost V 5 bases and J 4 bases; bases outside gene matches: 8. CDR3 DNA sequence: TGTGCCAGCAGCCTCAACAGGGGGCGCGGAGAGACCCAGTACTTC. Amino acid sequence: CASSLNRGRGETQYF.

J is TRBJ1-5 and V is TRBV6-1; unclear D gene. The germline CDR1 and CDR2 sequences are MNHNS and SASEGT. The CDR3 runs 14 residues. V was cut by 6 bases and J by 2 bases, with 11 bases left in between. CDR3 residues: CASRGVAGNQPQHF. The CDR3 coding sequence is TGTGCCAGCAGAGGCGTGGCTGGCAATCAGCCCCAGCATTTT.

This chain connects TRBV11-2 to TRBJ2-7; 7 nucleotides match TRBD2. The junction had 3 bases not matched to a gene; V was cut back by 1 base and J by 6 bases. The CDR3 loop spans 13 amino acids. CDR1 is SGHAT, CDR2 FQNNGV, per germline. CDR3 loop: CASSLGTSSEQYF. As DNA, the CDR3 is TGTGCCAGCAGCTTAGGGACTAGTTCCGAGCAGTACTTC.

V is TRBV4-1 and J is TRBJ2-1; D is possibly TRBD1 (6 bases). The CDR3 runs to 17 residues. Germline-derived CDR1 and CDR2 are MGHRA and YSYEKL. V was shortened by 0 bases and J by 1 base, with 13 bases between the two germline ends. CDR3: CASSQEPNRASYNEQFF. In DNA form, the CDR3 reads TGCGCCAGCAGCCAAGAGCCCAACAGGGCTTCCTACAATGAGCAGTTCTTC.

V and J are TRBV5-1 and TRBJ1-2; no clear D gene. The CDR3 consists of 15 residues. CDR1 and CDR2 from the germline V gene are SGHRS and YFSETQ. V was cut by 3 bases and J by 4 bases, with 16 bases left in between. The DNA of the CDR3 is TGCGCCAGCAGCTCGGAAGGGAGTGGAGGCTATGGCTACACCTTC. This gives the protein CASSSEGSGGYGYTF.

This clone was detected once. The V and J genes are TRBV28 and TRBJ2-3, with 8 bases lining up with TRBD2. The CDR3 is 14 amino acids. Germline V gives CDR1 MDHEN, CDR2 SYDVKM. J lost 5 bases, V lost 8 bases, and 9 bases had no gene match. CDR3 nucleotide sequence: TGTGCCAGCTTTACAGCGGGAGCTCAAGATACGCAGTATTTT. This encodes CASFTAGAQDTQYF.

The rearrangement uses TRBV6-5 and TRBJ1-1; D ambiguous. V gave up 8 bases and J gave up 1 base, with 14 bases separating them. Germline V lookup: CDR1 MNHEY, CDR2 SVGAGI. The length of the CDR3 is 14 residues. CDR3 region: CASRIESENTEAFF. In DNA form, the CDR3 reads TGTGCCAGCCGGATCGAGTCGGAGAACACTGAAGCTTTCTTT.

The chain uses TRBV2 and TRBJ1-5, with TRBD1 identical over 7 bases. Germline CDR1 SNHLY, CDR2 FYNNEI. The CDR3 loop spans 13 amino acids. J gave up 3 bases and V 7 bases, and 3 bases lay outside the gene matches. The CDR3 here is CASTTGINQPQHF. The CDR3 DNA is TGTGCCAGCACGACAGGGATCAATCAGCCCCAGCATTTT.

CDR3 nucleotide sequence: TGTGCCAGCAGCCCCGGACAGACTTTTGGCTATGGCTACACCTTC. The encoded protein is CASSPGQTFGYGYTF. The chain links TRBV7-2 to TRBJ1-2, with a possible D match to TRBD1 (6 bases). The V end lost 5 bases, the J end lost 4 bases, and 17 bases lay between the germline ends. Germline CDR1 SGHTA, CDR2 FQGNSA. The CDR3 is 15 residues long. The full variable domain, rest sourced from reference TRBV7-2 and TRBJ1-2, is GAGVSQSPSNKVTEKGKDVELRCDPISGHTALYWYRQSLGQGLEFLIYFQGNSAPDKSGLPSDRFSAERTGGSVSTLTIQRTQQEDSAVYLCASSPGQTFGYGYTFGSGTRLTVV.

The V call is TRBV9, the J call TRBJ1-4; no definite D call. The CDR3 spans 15 residues. Germline CDR1 SGDLS, CDR2 YYNGEE. V dropped 0 bases and J dropped 5 bases, with 11 bases sitting between them. As DNA, the CDR3 is TGTGCCAGCAGCGTAGGCCCGGAGAGGAATGAAAAACTGTTTTTT. Its protein is CASSVGPERNEKLFF.

Only a few counts were recorded for this clone. V is TRBV9 and J is TRBJ1-6; D uncertain. Germline V gene lookup returns CDR1 SGDLS and CDR2 YYNGEE. Trimming cost V 0 bases and J 8 bases, with 12 bases left between them. The CDR3 covers 15 residues. The CDR3 nucleotides read TGTGCCAGCAGCGTAGCTTGGGAGATTGATTCACCCCTCCACTTT. Its protein product is CASSVAWEIDSPLHF.

This chain uses TRBV28 with TRBJ2-7, with TRBD2 matching over 7 bases. The CDR3 contains 12 residues. Germline CDR1 reads MDHEN; CDR2 reads SYDVKM. V lost 8 bases, J lost 2 bases, and 3 bases stayed unmatched. This CDR3 reads CASLADTYEQYF. CDR3 bases: TGTGCCAGCCTAGCGGATACCTACGAGCAGTACTTC.

The J gene is TRBJ2-7, the V gene TRBV10-1; 9 nucleotides agree with TRBD1. CDR3 size: 15 residues. Germline V lookup: CDR1 WNHNN, CDR2 SYGVQD (reference sequence). V lost 5 bases and J lost 2; bases outside the gene matches: 7. The CDR3 bases are TGCGCCAGCAGTAGACAGGGGGAAAGGCCCTACGAGCAGTACTTC. Translated: CASSRQGERPYEQYF.

The genes are TRBV6-5 and TRBJ2-3; possibly TRBD1 for D (5 bases). CDR1 and CDR2 from the germline V gene are MNHEY and SVGAGI. V was shortened by 2 bases and J by 0 bases, with 6 bases between the two germline ends. The CDR3 spans 14 residues. This chain's CDR3 is CASSYKGSTDTQYF. The CDR3 DNA follows: TGTGCCAGCAGTTACAAGGGGAGCACAGATACGCAGTATTTT.

The J gene is TRBJ2-7, the V gene TRBV2; the D is unclear. Trimming left V 8 bases short and J 5 bases short, with 10 bases between. The CDR3 contains 11 residues. Germline CDR1 and CDR2: SNHLY and FYNNEI. The CDR3 sequence: CASAIVDEQYF. CDR3 bases: TGTGCCAGCGCAATAGTAGACGAGCAGTACTTC. The full variable domain, completed using reference TRBV2 and TRBJ2-7, is EPEVTQTPSHQVTQMGQEVILRCVPISNHLYFYWYRQILGQKVEFLVSFYNNEISEKSEIFDDQFSVERPDGSNFTLKIRSTKLEDSAMYFCASAIVDEQYFGPGTRLTVT.

The V call is TRBV15, the J call TRBJ1-4; D uncertain. The ends were cut back, 2 bases at V and 6 bases at J, with 7 bases in the middle. The CDR3 is made up of 13 amino acids. Germline V gives CDR1 LNHNV, CDR2 YYDKDF (reference sequence). The CDR3 DNA reads TGTGCCACCAGCAGATTTCCTGATGAAAAACTGTTTTTT. It yields the protein CATSRFPDEKLFF.

The chain joins TRBV29-1 to TRBJ2-7; TRBD1 agrees at 12 bases. This CDR3 comprises 13 residues. The V and J ends lost 4 bases and 7 bases, in that order; junction bases with no gene match: 5. CDR1 is SQVTM and CDR2 is ANQGSEA in the germline V gene. The DNA for the CDR3 is TGCAGCGTTGCTTGGGACAGGGGGCGTGAGCAGTACTTC. This encodes CSVAWDRGREQYF.

The gene calls are TRBV4-1 and TRBJ2-1; 9 bases fit TRBD2. The CDR3 has 17 residues. Germline loops: CDR1 MGHRA, CDR2 YSYEKL. Trimming cost V 3 bases and J 2 bases; bases outside gene matches: 8. DNA of the CDR3: TGCGCCAGCAGCCAGGGTAGCGGGAGTAAGACCTACAATGAGCAGTTCTTC. This gives the protein CASSQGSGSKTYNEQFF.

V gene TRBV28 combines with J gene TRBJ2-5, with 16 bases aligning to TRBD2. The germline gives CDR1 MDHEN, CDR2 SYDVKM. The ends lost 6 bases at V and 4 bases at J; junction bases unmatched: 5. This CDR3 is built from 16 residues. CDR3 DNA: TGTGCCAGCAGGTCGGGACTAGCGGGAGGGCGAGAGACCCAGTACTTC. This translates into CASRSGLAGGRETQYF.

The chain combines TRBV5-1 with TRBJ1-5, with D hard to call. CDR1 SGHRS and CDR2 YFSETQ come from the germline V gene. The length of the CDR3 is 14 residues. The germline V and J ends were trimmed by 0 bases and 6 bases, with 10 bases remaining between them. The CDR3 loop reads CASSLEGRTQPQHF. The CDR3 coding sequence is TGCGCCAGCAGCTTGGAGGGCAGAACTCAGCCCCAGCATTTT.

The rearrangement links TRBV6-5 to TRBJ1-4; TRBD1 might be the D (6 bases). V shed 6 bases and J shed 8 bases, with 16 bases lying between them. Germline V gene data show CDR1 as MNHEY and CDR2 as SVGAGI. The length of the CDR3 is 14 residues. The DNA for the CDR3 is TGTGCCAGCAGAACATGGACAGCAGGGGAAAAACTGTTTTTT. Amino acids: CASRTWTAGEKLFF.

This clone was counted only a few times. The chain combines TRBV4-1 with TRBJ1-2, with D unresolved. Germline CDR1 MGHRA, CDR2 YSYEKL. The CDR3 is made up of 12 amino acids. Trimming removed 3 bases from V and 7 bases from J, with 9 bases in between. In DNA, the CDR3 is TGCGCCAGCAGCCACCTTATCCTTGGCTACACCTTC. It translates to CASSHLILGYTF.

The chain combines TRBV10-3 with TRBJ2-5; 10 nucleotides line up with TRBD2. The length of the CDR3 is 15 residues. J was trimmed by 4 bases and V by 4 bases; bases with no gene match: 6. Looked up from germline, CDR1 is ENHRY and CDR2 is SYGVKD. CDR3: CAISASGGAGETQYF. As DNA, the CDR3 is TGTGCCATCAGTGCGAGCGGGGGGGCCGGAGAGACCCAGTACTTC.

The rearrangement joins TRBV5-1 to TRBJ1-3, with a weak D call TRBD1 (6 bases). V gave up 1 base and J gave up 4 bases, with 12 bases separating them. CDR1 is SGHRS and CDR2 is YFSETQ in the germline V gene. The CDR3 loop spans 15 amino acids. This CDR3 reads CASSLTGTIGNTIYF. Written as DNA, the CDR3 is TGCGCCAGCAGCTTGACCGGGACAATCGGAAACACCATATATTTT.

The chain combines TRBV19 with TRBJ1-1; maybe TRBD1 (6 bases). V gave up 7 bases and J gave up 1 base, with 19 bases separating them. This CDR3 has 16 residues. CDR1 is LNHDA and CDR2 is SQIVND in the germline V gene (reference sequence). In DNA, the CDR3 is TGTGCCAGTAATTCAATCGGCAGGGGCTCGAACACTGAAGCTTTCTTT. The encoded protein is CASNSIGRGSNTEAFF.

This clone was observed once. The chain joins TRBV7-2 to TRBJ1-2, with no clear D. The germline gives CDR1 SGHTA, CDR2 FQGNSA. There are 13 residues in the CDR3. V lost 5 bases, J lost 10 bases, and 17 bases lay in between. CDR3 protein: CASSPSKEEDYTF. The CDR3 coding sequence is TGTGCCAGCAGCCCGAGTAAGGAGGAAGACTACACCTTC.